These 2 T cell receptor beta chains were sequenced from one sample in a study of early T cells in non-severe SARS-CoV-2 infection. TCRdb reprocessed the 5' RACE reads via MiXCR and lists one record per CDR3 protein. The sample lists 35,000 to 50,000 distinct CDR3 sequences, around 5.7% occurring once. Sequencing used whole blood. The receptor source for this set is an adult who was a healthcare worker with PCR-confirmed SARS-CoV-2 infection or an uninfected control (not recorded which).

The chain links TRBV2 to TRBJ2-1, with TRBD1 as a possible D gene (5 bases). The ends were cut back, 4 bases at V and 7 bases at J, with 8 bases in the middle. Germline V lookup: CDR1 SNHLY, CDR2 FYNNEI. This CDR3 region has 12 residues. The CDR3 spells CASSVKGNEQFF. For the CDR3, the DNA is TGTGCCAGCAGTGTTAAGGGGAATGAGCAGTTCTTC.

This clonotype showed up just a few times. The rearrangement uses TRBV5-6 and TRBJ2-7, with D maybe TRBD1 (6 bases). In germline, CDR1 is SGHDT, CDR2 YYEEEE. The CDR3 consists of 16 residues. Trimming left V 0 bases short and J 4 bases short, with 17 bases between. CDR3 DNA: TGTGCCAGCAGCTTGGCGGGTCCAGGGGCGCGGTACGAGCAGTACTTC. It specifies CASSLAGPGARYEQYF.